Presented here are 3 T cell receptor beta chains from one specimen sequenced in a study of T cell repertoires in breast cancer. Unpaired genes were suppressed by blocking oligonucleotides during a second nested PCR. MiXCR was run by TCRdb on the emulsion pairing reads, yielding one entry per CDR3 protein. The top ten clones hold 60% of a sample with about 40,000 distinct CDR3 sequences, around 45% of them seen once. Primers covering all TCR V genes were used in emulsion RT-PCR on CD8+ T cells. The specimen sequenced was CD8+ T cells. Source of these receptors: a pool of human donors with breast cancer or a healthy control (not recorded which).

The sample holds a few counts of this clonotype. The CDR3 region has the DNA TGTGCCAGCAGCCAAAAGACCGGACAGGCAGGGCAAGAGACCCAGTACTTC. It specifies CASSQKTGQAGQETQYF. The chain uses TRBV14 and TRBJ2-5; TRBD1 aligns across 7 bases. There are 17 residues in the CDR3. Germline V lookup: CDR1 SGHDN, CDR2 FVKESK. With 2 bases clipped from V and 2 bases from J, the junction kept 11 bases outside the gene matches.

The CDR3 DNA sequence: TGTGCCAGCAGCCAGTGGCGGGGGGTCGGGGATACGCAGTATTTT. Protein product: CASSQWRGVGDTQYF. The chain carries TRBV5-6 and TRBJ2-3; 8 nucleotides agree with TRBD2. CDR1 is SGHDT and CDR2 is YYEEEE in the germline V gene. Trimming took 4 bases from V and 6 from J; bases not matched to a gene: 10. CDR3 length equals 15 residues.

The V gene is TRBV7-9, the J gene TRBJ2-3, with 7 bases aligning to TRBD2. V was pared by 1 base and J by 2 bases, with 9 bases of the junction left unmatched. The CDR3 is 17 residues long. Per the germline V gene, CDR1 is SEHNR and CDR2 is FQNEAQ (reference sequence). The CDR3 DNA follows: TGTGCCAGCAGCTTAGTGCGAGGGACTATTTACACAGATACGCAGTATTTT. This encodes CASSLVRGTIYTDTQYF.